What follows are 23 T cell receptor beta chains derived from one specimen sequenced in a study of Ad26.COV2.S vaccination and SARS-CoV-2 variants. The treatment was: around 19 received Ad26.COV2.S at low or high dose, single or two shots; about 5 received placebo; per-sample allocation not given. Following the first vaccine or placebo injection, samples were taken on day 63. This table comes from immunoSEQ multiplex PCR, and its TCRdb copy is limited to in-frame clones, with some not included. The sample holds about 420,000 clones, 88% seen once. Sequenced here: peripheral blood, sampled in a trial of Ad26.COV2.S vaccine versus placebo. The receptor set was obtained from a person between 18 and 65 years old who received the Ad26.COV2.S COVID-19 vaccine or a placebo.

This clone was counted only a few times. The junction shows a germline mismatch at one end, possibly a read error. The chain employs TRBV7-7 and TRBJ2-7; the match to TRBD2 covers 7 bases. CDR1 and CDR2 from the germline V gene are SSHAT and FNYEAQ (reference sequence). The CDR3 is made up of 15 amino acids. CDR3 bases: TGTGCTAGCAGCTACCAAGCGGGACCGCGCGGCGAGCAGTACTTC. It is translated as CASSYQAGPRGEQYF.

This rearrangement joins TRBV14 to TRBJ1-1; D is unresolved. CDR1 SGHDN and CDR2 FVKESK come from the germline V gene. This CDR3 is 15 amino acids long. The germline V and J ends were trimmed by 1 base and 3 bases, with 12 bases remaining between them. The CDR3 sequence: CASSQGRGRYTEAFF. The CDR3 coding sequence is TGTGCCAGCAGCCAAGGCAGAGGGAGGTACACTGAAGCTTTCTTT.

The rearrangement joins TRBV19 to TRBJ2-7, with 12 bases matching TRBD2. V lost 6 bases to trimming and J lost 5 bases; unmatched junction nucleotides: 5. The CDR3 spans 14 residues. Germline V CDR1 and CDR2: LNHDA, SQIVND (reference sequence). The CDR3, as DNA: TGTGCCAGTAGGGCTAGCGGGGGGGCCAACGAGCAGTACTTC. Its protein is CASRASGGANEQYF. The whole variable domain, remainder taken from reference TRBV19 and TRBJ2-7, is DGGITQSPKYLFRKEGQNVTLSCEQNLNHDAMYWYRQDPGQGLRLIYYSQIVNDFQKGDIAEGYSVSREKKESFPLTVTSAQKNPTAFYLCASRASGGANEQYFGPGTRLTVT.

A remark on this clone: The same CDR3 can be traced to other DNA sequences in this sample. V gene TRBV9 combines with J gene TRBJ2-7; D is unclear. Germline loops: CDR1 SGDLS, CDR2 YYNGEE. V dropped 4 bases and J dropped 3 bases, with 11 bases sitting between them. The CDR3 has 13 residues. The CDR3 nucleotides read TGTGCCAGCAGCCCGGGTCAAGGCTACGAGCAGTACTTC. Translating it yields CASSPGQGYEQYF. The whole variable domain, remainder taken from reference TRBV9 and TRBJ2-7, is DSGVTQTPKHLITATGQRVTLRCSPRSGDLSVYWYQQSLDQGLQFLIQYYNGEERAKGNILERFSAQQFPDLHSELNLSSLELGDSALYFCASSPGQGYEQYFGPGTRLTVT.

The chain combines TRBV7-9 with TRBJ2-5; 11 bases fit TRBD1. CDR1 and CDR2 from the germline V gene are SEHNR and FQNEAQ (reference sequence). V was pared by 5 bases and J by 5 bases, with 13 bases of the junction left unmatched. The CDR3 is 17 residues long. CDR3 residues: CASSTLRGTGGSETQYF. In DNA, the CDR3 is TGTGCCAGCAGCACCCTGAGGGGGACAGGGGGTAGCGAGACCCAGTACTTC. The whole variable domain, filled in from reference TRBV7-9 and TRBJ2-5, reads DTGVSQNPRHKITKRGQNVTFRCDPISEHNRLYWYRQTLGQGPEFLTYFQNEAQLEKSRLLSDRFSAERPKGSFSTLEIQRTEQGDSAMYLCASSTLRGTGGSETQYFGPGTRLLVL.

This clone occurred a few times. This chain's CDR3 is CASSYQGSGYTF. CDR3 coding DNA: TGTGCCAGCAGTTATCAGGGATCTGGCTACACCTTC. The V call is TRBV28, the J call TRBJ1-2; possibly TRBD1 for D (5 bases). Germline V gives CDR1 MDHEN, CDR2 SYDVKM. Between the trimmed V and J ends, which lost 4 bases and 7 bases, there was a span of 10 bases. This CDR3 comprises 12 residues.

Notes on this clone: Other DNA sequences in the same sample also yield this CDR3. The DNA for the CDR3 is TGTGCCAGCAGTTACCCCGATACGCAGTATTTT. Protein sequence: CASSYPDTQYF. The genes are TRBV6-2 or TRBV6-3 and TRBJ2-3; D remains ambiguous. V dropped 2 bases and J dropped 6 bases, with 3 bases sitting between them. The CDR3 spans 11 residues. Germline CDR1 is MNHEY and CDR2 is SVGEGT.

This chain links TRBV2 with TRBJ2-3; weak D call: TRBD2 (7 bases). This CDR3 region has 12 residues. V lost 11 bases and J 2 bases, leaving 11 bases between the germline ends. The germline CDR1 and CDR2 sequences are SNHLY and FYNNEI. The CDR3 protein is CAGGGDTDTQYF. The CDR3 DNA reads TGTGCCGGAGGGGGGGACACAGATACGCAGTATTTT.

This chain joins TRBV5-1 and TRBJ2-2, with D unresolved. The CDR3 is 13 residues long. Trimming stripped 5 bases from V and 5 bases from J, with 10 bases between. Germline V gene data show CDR1 as SGHRS and CDR2 as YFSETQ. CDR3 in amino acids: CASRAVQTGELFF. The CDR3 DNA is TGCGCCAGCAGGGCGGTGCAGACCGGGGAGCTGTTTTTT.

This chain connects TRBV27 to TRBJ2-1; 14 positions agree with TRBD2. Germline CDR1 is MNHEY and CDR2 is SMNVEV (reference sequence). Trimming cost V 0 bases and J 7 bases; bases outside gene matches: 2. This CDR3 is built from 16 residues. The CDR3 reads CASSLSGTSGGNEQFF. The CDR3 DNA reads as TGTGCCAGCAGTTTATCCGGGACTAGCGGGGGAAATGAGCAGTTCTTC.

This clone was detected a few times. V is TRBV4-1 and J is TRBJ2-7; D might be TRBD1 or TRBD2, each matching 5 bases. Germline V gene lookup returns CDR1 MGHRA and CDR2 YSYEKL. This CDR3 contains 19 residues. Trimming took 1 base from V and 9 from J, leaving 31 bases between them. CDR3 in DNA: TGCGCCAGCAGCCAAGTTAGGGGAAGTACAGATGAGGGTTTACGAGGGCAGTACTTC. Its protein product is CASSQVRGSTDEGLRGQYF.

The chain couples TRBV28 to TRBJ1-6; weak D call: TRBD1 (5 bases). The CDR3 loop spans 15 amino acids. Trimming pared 6 bases from V and 7 bases from J, leaving 16 bases between. Germline CDR1 and CDR2: MDHEN and SYDVKM. In nucleotides, the CDR3 is TGTGCCAGCAGGATTCAGGGACTGGGCAATTCACCCCTCCACTTT. Translating gives CASRIQGLGNSPLHF.

In DNA, the CDR3 is TGTGCCACGACCGGGGCCGGGACAGGGGGATTCTACGAGCAGTACTTC. Protein product: CATTGAGTGGFYEQYF. The chain joins TRBV28 to TRBJ2-7; 11 bases line up with TRBD1. Unmatched junction bases numbered 14, after V lost 10 bases and J lost 3 bases. CDR1 MDHEN and CDR2 SYDVKM come from the germline V gene. This CDR3 has 16 amino acids.

In nucleotides, the CDR3 is TGCGCCAGCAGCGCTCGGTATTCGGTCTACAATGAGCAGTTCTTC. It translates to CASSARYSVYNEQFF. The rearrangement joins TRBV4-1 to TRBJ2-1; D call uncertain. Trimming cost V 5 bases and J 3 bases, with 14 bases left between them. CDR3 length equals 15 residues. Per germline, CDR1 MGHRA and CDR2 YSYEKL.

The chain has TRBV6-2 or TRBV6-3 and TRBJ1-5; 7 bases match TRBD1. CDR3 length: 14 amino acids. With 3 bases clipped from V and 6 bases from J, the junction kept 5 bases outside the gene matches. Germline CDR1 MNHEY, CDR2 SVGEGT. The CDR3 spells CASSYQTGTQPQHF. The CDR3 nucleotides are TGTGCCAGCAGTTATCAGACAGGGACTCAGCCCCAGCATTTT.

V usage is TRBV19 and J usage is TRBJ2-1; 8 bases line up with TRBD2. This CDR3 region has 14 residues. CDR1 and CDR2 (germline): LNHDA, SQIVND (reference sequence). The V gene end was trimmed by 7 bases and the J gene end by 4 bases; junction bases not matched to a gene: 6. CDR3 sequence (DNA): TGTGCCAGTACCATTAGCGGGGATTACAATGAGCAGTTCTTC. Amino acids: CASTISGDYNEQFF.

The chain recombines TRBV2 with TRBJ2-5; tentative D call: TRBD1 (7 bases). The CDR3 has 15 amino acids. Germline CDR1 is SNHLY and CDR2 is FYNNEI. Trimming took 3 bases from V and 1 from J, leaving 12 bases between them. In nucleotides, the CDR3 is TGTGCCAGCAGTGAGGGGGGACAGAGCCAAGAGACCCAGTACTTC. It specifies CASSEGGQSQETQYF.

The V and J genes are TRBV7-3 and TRBJ2-2; D gene unclear. The CDR3 contains 13 residues. The V gene's germline CDR1 is SGHTA and CDR2 FQGTGA. Between the trimmed V and J ends, which lost 4 bases and 4 bases, there was a span of 7 bases. The CDR3 protein is CASSWSVTGELFF. The DNA of the CDR3 is TGTGCCAGCAGCTGGAGCGTCACCGGGGAGCTGTTTTTT.

This clone was detected a few times. The gene calls are TRBV30 and TRBJ2-1; no reliable D call. V dropped 2 bases and J dropped 5 bases, with 10 bases sitting between them. Germline loops: CDR1 GTSNPN, CDR2 SVGIG (reference sequence). The CDR3 is 13 residues long. CDR3 protein: CAWSKARDNEQFF. CDR3 bases: TGTGCCTGGAGTAAGGCCCGTGACAATGAGCAGTTCTTC.

The chain is built from TRBV27 and TRBJ2-5; possibly TRBD1 for D (5 bases). The CDR3 sequence is 14 residues long. The V end lost 0 bases, the J end lost 5 bases, and 10 bases lay between the germline ends. CDR1 and CDR2 from the germline V gene are MNHEY and SMNVEV (reference sequence). This CDR3 is CASSLSSGMETQYF. CDR3 nucleotide sequence: TGTGCCAGCAGTTTATCGTCAGGGATGGAGACCCAGTACTTC.

The V and J genes are TRBV19 and TRBJ1-6; D call uncertain. CDR3 size: 14 residues. Per the germline V gene, CDR1 is LNHDA and CDR2 is SQIVND (reference sequence). V shed 5 bases and J shed 7 bases, with 12 bases lying between them. Here the CDR3 reads CASSVGLGNSPLHF. The CDR3 coding sequence is TGTGCCAGTAGTGTTGGACTAGGCAATTCACCCCTCCACTTT.

The chain joins TRBV19 to TRBJ2-1; the D gene is possibly TRBD1 (5 bases). The germline V and J ends were trimmed by 2 bases and 3 bases, with 8 bases remaining between them. The CDR3 sequence is 14 residues long. Germline loops: CDR1 LNHDA, CDR2 SQIVND (reference sequence). The DNA for the CDR3 is TGTGCCAGTAGTATAACAGGCAACTACAATGAGCAGTTCTTC. The encoded protein is CASSITGNYNEQFF.

The chain couples TRBV12-5 to TRBJ2-1, with 9 positions matching TRBD1. The germline V gene encodes CDR1 LGHNT and CDR2 FRNRAP. J gave up 7 bases and V 5 bases, and 6 bases lay outside the gene matches. This CDR3 has 14 amino acids. CDR3 protein: CASGPGQGKNEQFF. CDR3 coding DNA: TGTGCTAGTGGTCCAGGACAGGGGAAAAATGAGCAGTTCTTC.